A single sample is the source of the 17 T cell receptor beta chains below, sequenced in a study of blood T cell repertoires in COVID-19. The method was immunoSEQ multiplex PCR; TCRdb's version includes in-frame clones alone and lacks a portion of them. The sample contains some 200,000 clones, over 80% of which appear only once. The specimen sequenced was peripheral blood. These receptors were obtained from a woman in her 30s with COVID-19, enrolled during active disease.

The chain recombines TRBV10-3 with TRBJ1-2; 9 bases are shared with TRBD1. The CDR3 is made up of 12 amino acids. V lost 4 bases and J lost 6; bases outside the gene matches: 0. Germline V lookup: CDR1 ENHRY, CDR2 SYGVKD. CDR3 sequence (DNA): TGTGCCATCAGTGGGACAGGGGATGGCTACACCTTC. Protein sequence: CAISGTGDGYTF.

The J gene is TRBJ2-7, the V gene TRBV29-1; TRBD2 is a possible D gene (5 bases). The V gene's germline CDR1 is SQVTM and CDR2 ANQGSEA. The V end was cut by 0 bases, the J end by 9 bases, with 12 bases between. This CDR3 spans 12 amino acids. The CDR3 spells CSVEEGRRGQYF. The DNA of the CDR3 is TGCAGCGTTGAAGAAGGTCGACGGGGGCAGTACTTC.

The V gene is TRBV27, the J gene TRBJ2-2; no reliable D call. The germline V gene has CDR1 MNHEY and CDR2 SMNVEV (reference sequence). The CDR3 loop spans 13 amino acids. Trimming took 6 bases from V and 6 from J, leaving 11 bases between them. The CDR3 loop is CASSRLESGELFF. The CDR3 DNA is TGTGCCAGCAGCCGTCTAGAATCCGGGGAGCTGTTTTTT.

The J gene is TRBJ2-5, the V gene TRBV18; 9 bases agree with TRBD1. V was pared by 5 bases and J by 2 bases, with 12 bases of the junction left unmatched. CDR3 length equals 17 residues. Germline loops: CDR1 KGHSH, CDR2 LQKENI. The CDR3 nucleotides read TGTGCCAGCTCAACTTTTCCGGGACAGGGTGGACAAGAGACCCAGTACTTC. Protein sequence: CASSTFPGQGGQETQYF.

The rearrangement uses TRBV7-3 and TRBJ2-1; D is uncertain. Trimming left V 4 bases short and J 9 bases short, with 13 bases between. The CDR3 sequence is 13 residues long. The germline CDR1 and CDR2 sequences are SGHTA and FQGTGA. This CDR3 is CASSSSARLEQFF. CDR3 in DNA: TGTGCCAGCAGCTCTTCGGCCAGGCTTGAGCAGTTCTTC. Full variable domain (rest looked up from reference TRBV7-3 and TRBJ2-1): GAGVSQTPSNKVTEKGKYVELRCDPISGHTALYWYRQSLGQGPEFLIYFQGTGAADDSGLPNDRFFAVRPEGSVSTLKIQRTERGDSAVYLCASSSSARLEQFFGPGTRLTVL.

V is TRBV5-1 and J is TRBJ2-7; 11 bases are shared with TRBD2. Germline CDR1 and CDR2: SGHRS and YFSETQ. The CDR3 runs 17 residues. J was trimmed by 0 bases and V by 4 bases; bases with no gene match: 9. CDR3 protein: CASSEGTSGYRSYEQYF. The CDR3 bases are TGCGCCAGCAGCGAGGGGACTAGCGGTTACCGCTCCTACGAGCAGTACTTC.

The genes are TRBV28 and TRBJ1-1, with 9 positions matching TRBD1. Trimming cost V 7 bases and J 5 bases; bases outside gene matches: 8. The germline gives CDR1 MDHEN, CDR2 SYDVKM. There are 14 residues in the CDR3. This CDR3 reads CASTINRGRTEAFF. Written as DNA, the CDR3 is TGTGCCAGCACCATCAACAGGGGGCGGACTGAAGCTTTCTTT.

CDR3: CSVGGQLFGYDGYTF. CDR3 nucleotide sequence: TGCAGCGTTGGTGGACAGCTCTTTGGGTATGATGGCTACACCTTC. The rearrangement joins TRBV29-1 to TRBJ1-2; possible D gene TRBD1, 6 bases. Trimming removed 4 bases from V and 6 bases from J, with 21 bases in between. The CDR3 totals 15 residues. The germline CDR1 and CDR2 sequences are SQVTM and ANQGSEA. Together with reference TRBV29-1 and TRBJ1-2, the CDR3 gives the full variable domain: SAVISQKPSRDICQRGTSLTIQCQVDSQVTMMFWYRQQPGQSLTLIATANQGSEATYESGFVIDKFPISRPNLTFSTLTVSNMSPEDSSIYLCSVGGQLFGYDGYTFGSGTRLTVV.

On this clone: Different DNA sequences within this sample yield the same CDR3. The chain employs TRBV5-1 and TRBJ2-5; D possibly corresponds to TRBD1 (5 bases). The CDR3 is made up of 14 amino acids. CDR1 is SGHRS, CDR2 YFSETQ, per germline. Trimming shortened V by 0 bases and J by 1 base, and 7 bases separated the two germline ends. The CDR3: CASSLGQSQETQYF. Written as DNA, the CDR3 is TGCGCCAGCAGCTTGGGACAGTCCCAAGAGACCCAGTACTTC.

The CDR3 DNA is TGCGCCAGCAGCCAAGGGCTGGGGCAGGAAAAACTGTTTTTT. It translates to CASSQGLGQEKLFF. V usage is TRBV4-3 and J usage is TRBJ1-4; possibly TRBD1 for D (5 bases). Germline V gene sequence: CDR1 LGHNA, CDR2 YSLEER. Trimming removed 1 base from V and 8 bases from J, with 11 bases in between. This CDR3 contains 14 residues.

The V call is TRBV27, the J call TRBJ2-7, with D possibly TRBD1 on 5 matching bases. The germline V gene encodes CDR1 MNHEY and CDR2 SMNVEV (reference sequence). V was cut by 5 bases and J by 2 bases, with 19 bases left in between. CDR3 length: 16 residues. CDR3 amino acids: CASSTPSTEPTYEQYF. CDR3 DNA: TGTGCCAGCAGTACCCCCTCGACAGAACCTACCTACGAGCAGTACTTC.

V and J are TRBV18 and TRBJ2-5; TRBD1 matches at 7 bases. Germline V gene data show CDR1 as KGHSH and CDR2 as LQKENI. V lost 3 bases, J lost 5 bases, and 12 bases stayed unmatched. There are 16 residues in the CDR3. The CDR3 region has the DNA TGTGCCAGCTCACCGTCGGGACAGTTGGGCGCCGAGACCCAGTACTTC. This gives the protein CASSPSGQLGAETQYF.

The chain uses TRBV6-6 and TRBJ1-5; D unresolved. Germline CDR1 reads MNHNY; CDR2 reads SVGAGI (reference sequence). V lost 0 bases and J 5 bases, leaving 8 bases between the germline ends. The CDR3 is 14 residues long. The CDR3 DNA reads as TGTGCCAGCAGTTACTCTGGCACCGATCAGCCCCAGCATTTT. It codes for CASSYSGTDQPQHF.

This clone has only a few counts. The chain joins TRBV3-1 (or the pseudogene TRBV3-2) to TRBJ2-1; tentative D call: TRBD2 (6 bases). V gave up 2 bases and J gave up 0 bases, with 11 bases separating them. The CDR3 covers 16 residues. The V gene's germline CDR1 is LGHDT and CDR2 YNNKEL (reference sequence). For the CDR3, the DNA is TGTGCCAGCAGCCAATTCGGGGGTAGCTCCTACAATGAGCAGTTCTTC. Translation gives CASSQFGGSSYNEQFF.

The rearrangement joins TRBV12-5 to TRBJ1-1; D gene ambiguous. V lost 4 bases to trimming and J lost 1 base, with 10 bases between them. The CDR3 has 14 amino acids. The V gene's germline CDR1 is LGHNT and CDR2 FRNRAP. In nucleotides, the CDR3 is TGTGCTAGTGGTTCAAGCCTACCGAACACTGAAGCTTTCTTT. It encodes CASGSSLPNTEAFF.

The chain links TRBV18 to TRBJ1-1; 9 bases align to TRBD1. The CDR3 is 18 residues long. V was pared by 0 bases and J by 5 bases, with 13 bases of the junction left unmatched. The germline V gene encodes CDR1 KGHSH and CDR2 LQKENI. In DNA form, the CDR3 reads TGTGCCAGCTCACCACCGAGCCGGACAGGGGTGGGAAAAACTGAAGCTTTCTTT. It specifies CASSPPSRTGVGKTEAFF. The entire variable domain, with the rest obtained from reference TRBV18 and TRBJ1-1, is as follows: NAGVMQNPRHLVRRRGQEARLRCSPMKGHSHVYWYRQLPEEGLKFMVYLQKENIIDESGMPKERFSAEFPKEGPSILRIQQVVRGDSAAYFCASSPPSRTGVGKTEAFFGQGTRLTVV.

As DNA, the CDR3 is TGTGCCAGCAGCTTAGCATACGGGGTCGGTGGCTACACCTTC. This translates into CASSLAYGVGGYTF. This chain joins TRBV7-9 and TRBJ1-2; D remains ambiguous. V lost 0 bases to trimming and J lost 7 bases, with 12 bases between them. Germline-derived CDR1 and CDR2 are SEHNR and FQNEAQ (reference sequence). This CDR3 has 14 amino acids.